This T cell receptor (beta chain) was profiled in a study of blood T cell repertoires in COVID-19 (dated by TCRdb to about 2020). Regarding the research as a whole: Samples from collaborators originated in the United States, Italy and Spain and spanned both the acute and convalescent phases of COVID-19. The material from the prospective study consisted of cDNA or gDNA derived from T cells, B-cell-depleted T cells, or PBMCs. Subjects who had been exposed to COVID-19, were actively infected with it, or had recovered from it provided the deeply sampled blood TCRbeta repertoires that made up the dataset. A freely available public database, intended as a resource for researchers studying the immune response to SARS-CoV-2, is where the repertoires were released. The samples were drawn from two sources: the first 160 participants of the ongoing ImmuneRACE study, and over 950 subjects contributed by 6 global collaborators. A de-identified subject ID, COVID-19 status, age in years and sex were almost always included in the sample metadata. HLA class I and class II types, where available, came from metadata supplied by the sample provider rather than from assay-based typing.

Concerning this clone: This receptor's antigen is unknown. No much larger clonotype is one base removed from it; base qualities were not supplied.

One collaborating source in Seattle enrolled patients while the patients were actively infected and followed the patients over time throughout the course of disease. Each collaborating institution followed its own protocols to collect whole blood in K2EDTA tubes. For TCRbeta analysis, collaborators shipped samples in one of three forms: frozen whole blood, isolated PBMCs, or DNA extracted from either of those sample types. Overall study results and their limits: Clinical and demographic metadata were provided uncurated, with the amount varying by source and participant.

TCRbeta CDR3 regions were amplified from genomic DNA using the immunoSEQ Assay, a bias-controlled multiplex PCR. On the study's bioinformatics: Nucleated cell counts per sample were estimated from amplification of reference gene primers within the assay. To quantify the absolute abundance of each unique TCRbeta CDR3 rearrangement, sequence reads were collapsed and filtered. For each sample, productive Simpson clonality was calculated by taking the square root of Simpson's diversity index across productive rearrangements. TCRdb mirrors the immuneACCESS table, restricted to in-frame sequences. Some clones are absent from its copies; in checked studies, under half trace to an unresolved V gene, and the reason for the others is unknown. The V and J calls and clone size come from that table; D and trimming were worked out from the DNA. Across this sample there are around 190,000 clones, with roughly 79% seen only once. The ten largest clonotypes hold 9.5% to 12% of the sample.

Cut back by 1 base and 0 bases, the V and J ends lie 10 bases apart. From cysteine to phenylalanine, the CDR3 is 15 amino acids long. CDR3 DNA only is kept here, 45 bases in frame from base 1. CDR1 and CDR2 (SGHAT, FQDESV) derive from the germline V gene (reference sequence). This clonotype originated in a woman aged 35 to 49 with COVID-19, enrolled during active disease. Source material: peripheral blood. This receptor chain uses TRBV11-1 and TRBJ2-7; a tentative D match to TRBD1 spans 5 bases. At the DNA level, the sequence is TGTGCCAGCAGCTTAGGACAGACCGGCTCCTACGAGCAGTACTTC. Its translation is CASSLGQTGSYEQYF.